This T cell receptor (beta chain) stems from a study of T cell responses to AZD1222 COVID-19 vaccine. To note about this clone: Its antigen remains unknown.

General study results and limits: Epitopes outside B.1.351 and B.1.1.7 mutated regions reportedly drew nearly half of spike TCRs. Repertoires were obtained solely post-peak T cell response. Donors, mostly white British, included more females; clonal diversity was possibly underestimated.

The germline V and J ends were trimmed by 6 bases and 4 bases, with 13 bases remaining between them. Germline V CDR1 and CDR2: SGHRS, YFSETQ. This CDR3 is 13 amino acids long. Produced via immunoSEQ multiplex PCR; TCRdb's table is partial and in-frame only. The data hold about 120,000 clones, with more than 75% observed a single time. The chain joins TRBV5-1 to TRBJ2-5; D is perhaps TRBD2 (6 bases). The source is an adult in good health. Source: peripheral blood, taken on day 0 of AZD1222 vaccination. CDR3 DNA sequence: TGCGCCAGCACGGCGGGAAGTGGAGAGACCCAGTACTTC. It encodes CASTAGSGETQYF. The whole variable domain, remainder taken from reference TRBV5-1 and TRBJ2-5, is KAGVTQTPRYLIKTRGQQVTLSCSPISGHRSVSWYQQTPGQGLQFLFEYFSETQRNKGNFPGRFSGRQFSNSRSEMNVSTLELGDSALYLCASTAGSGETQYFGPGTRLLVL.